This T cell receptor (beta chain) appears in the sequencing data of a study of blood T cell repertoires in COVID-19. Germline values: CDR1 LGHNA, CDR2 YNFKEQ. The CDR3 loop spans 16 amino acids. Between the trimmed V and J ends, which lost 0 bases and 6 bases, there was a span of 18 bases. Symptom resolution, clearance, or two negative PCRs marked the recovered donors of Cohort 3. TCRdb's copy holds only in-frame clones and misses some; the assay was immunoSEQ multiplex PCR. This sample yields more than 250,000 clones, of which approximately 90% are seen a single time; about 10% belongs to the top ten.

The chain uses TRBV4-2 and TRBJ2-7, with a tentative D call TRBD1 (6 bases). This receptor was taken from a woman in her late teens or twenties who had recovered from COVID-19. Sequenced sample: PBMCs or T cells enriched from blood (not recorded which). CDR3 coding DNA: TGTGCCAGCAGCCAAGATCAGGGGACCCCCGTATCCGAGCAGTACTTC. Its translation is CASSQDQGTPVSEQYF.